This T cell receptor beta chain was sequenced during a study of neurological immune-mediated disorders. TCRdb reprocessed the 5' RACE reads via MiXCR and lists one record per CDR3 protein. The table lists more than 50,000 distinct CDR3 sequences, around 3.8% of them singletons, with roughly 2% in the top ten. This clonotype was observed many times. The source of this sequence is a woman in her 50s with multiple sclerosis. The sequenced material came from PBMCs.

CDR3 bases: TGTGCCAGCAGCCAAGGACGAGGGGCAGGCGAGACCCAGTACTTC. Amino acids: CASSQGRGAGETQYF. This chain links TRBV4-2 with TRBJ2-5; D could derive from TRBD1 or TRBD2 (5 bases each). Germline CDR1 reads LGHNA; CDR2 reads YNFKEQ. The CDR3 spans 15 residues. The V end lost 1 base, the J end lost 5 bases, and 14 bases lay between the germline ends.